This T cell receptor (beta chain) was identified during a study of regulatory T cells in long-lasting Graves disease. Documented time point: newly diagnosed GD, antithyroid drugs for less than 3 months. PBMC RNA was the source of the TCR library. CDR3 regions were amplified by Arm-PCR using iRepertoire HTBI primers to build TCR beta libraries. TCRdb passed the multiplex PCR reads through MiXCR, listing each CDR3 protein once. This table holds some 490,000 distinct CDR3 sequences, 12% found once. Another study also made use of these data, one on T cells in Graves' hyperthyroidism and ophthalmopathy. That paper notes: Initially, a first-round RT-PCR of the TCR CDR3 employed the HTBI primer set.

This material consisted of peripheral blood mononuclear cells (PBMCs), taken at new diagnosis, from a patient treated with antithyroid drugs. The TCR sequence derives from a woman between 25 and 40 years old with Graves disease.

This CDR3 is CASSYSTAGEQYF. The CDR3 coding sequence is TGTGCCAGCAGTTACTCGACGGCGGGTGAGCAGTACTTC. The rearrangement uses TRBV6-5 and TRBJ2-7; D might be TRBD2 (5 bases). The V end lost 0 bases, the J end lost 7 bases, and 10 bases lay between the germline ends. The germline V gene has CDR1 MNHEY and CDR2 SVGAGI. The CDR3 length is 13 residues.